The 32 T cell receptor beta chains below come from one sample, sequenced in a study of blood T cell repertoires in COVID-19. Profiling relied on immunoSEQ multiplex PCR, and the TCRdb table lists in-frame clones only, not all of them. The table lists about 310,000 clones, roughly 85% of them singletons. Sequencing was carried out using PBMCs or T cells enriched from blood (not recorded which). The origin of the receptors is a man aged 25-45 years who had recovered from COVID-19.

The rearrangement links TRBV19 to TRBJ2-1, with 9 bases matching TRBD2. The CDR3 covers 12 residues. CDR1 is LNHDA and CDR2 is SQIVND in the germline V gene (reference sequence). Unmatched junction bases numbered 3, after V lost 9 bases and J lost 6 bases. The CDR3 coding sequence is TGTGCCAGCAGCGGGGGGCTCAATGAGCAGTTCTTC. It yields the protein CASSGGLNEQFF.

The CDR3 DNA is TGTGCCAGCAGTTACGAGCCGGGACTAGCGGGATCTTACGAGCAGTACTTC. Protein product: CASSYEPGLAGSYEQYF. The rearrangement uses TRBV6-2 or TRBV6-3 and TRBJ2-7; 13 nucleotides match TRBD2. V lost 2 bases to trimming and J lost 4 bases; unmatched junction nucleotides: 8. The CDR3 totals 17 residues. Looked up from germline, CDR1 is MNHEY and CDR2 is SVGEGT.

This clone is a singleton in its sample. The V and J genes are TRBV5-1 and TRBJ2-2; D may be TRBD1 (6 bases). Trimming stripped 5 bases from V and 3 bases from J, with 23 bases between. The CDR3 runs to 18 residues. CDR1 is SGHRS and CDR2 is YFSETQ in the germline V gene. The CDR3 protein is CASRYALLGQTYTGELFF. The CDR3 DNA reads TGCGCCAGCAGATACGCCCTACTCGGACAGACATACACCGGGGAGCTGTTTTTT.

V is TRBV2 and J is TRBJ2-1; D is undetermined. Germline V gene lookup returns CDR1 SNHLY and CDR2 FYNNEI. Trimming took off 6 bases at V and 4 bases at J, with 16 bases between the two ends. This CDR3 has 15 amino acids. The CDR3 loop is CASSLGPLPYNEQFF. The CDR3 bases are TGTGCCAGCAGCCTCGGTCCACTGCCTTACAATGAGCAGTTCTTC. Drawing the rest from reference TRBV2 and TRBJ2-1, the complete variable domain is EPEVTQTPSHQVTQMGQEVILRCVPISNHLYFYWYRQILGQKVEFLVSFYNNEISEKSEIFDDQFSVERPDGSNFTLKIRSTKLEDSAMYFCASSLGPLPYNEQFFGPGTRLTVL.

This chain uses TRBV28 with TRBJ2-7, with D tentatively TRBD2 (5 bases). Germline V gene sequence: CDR1 MDHEN, CDR2 SYDVKM. V was clipped by 1 base and J by 6 bases, with 13 bases between them. This CDR3 has 14 residues. Written as DNA, the CDR3 is TGTGCCAGCAGTTTATTTCTTGCGGGCGGCGAGCAGTACTTC. This sequence encodes CASSLFLAGGEQYF.

The chain carries TRBV4-3 and TRBJ1-1; TRBD1 matches at 8 bases. CDR1 and CDR2 (germline): LGHNA, YSLEER. The CDR3 runs to 16 residues. J was trimmed by 6 bases and V by 0 bases; bases with no gene match: 9. CDR3 nucleotide sequence: TGCGCCAGCAGCCAAGACCCGGGACAGGTTAGATCTGAAGCTTTCTTT. Its translation is CASSQDPGQVRSEAFF.

V gene TRBV11-2 combines with J gene TRBJ2-3; a possible D gene is TRBD2 (6 bases). The ends were cut back, 1 base at V and 0 bases at J, with 8 bases in the middle. Germline-derived CDR1 and CDR2 are SGHAT and FQNNGV. The CDR3 has 15 residues. CDR3 sequence reads: CASSLGGLSTDTQYF. As DNA, the CDR3 is TGTGCCAGCAGCTTAGGGGGACTTAGCACAGATACGCAGTATTTT.

The chain couples TRBV7-9 to TRBJ1-2; the match to TRBD1 covers 7 bases. The CDR3 totals 15 residues. Germline lookup yields CDR1 SEHNR and CDR2 FQNEAQ (reference sequence). V lost 5 bases, J lost 4 bases, and 10 bases stayed unmatched. The CDR3 nucleotides read TGTGCCAGCAGCCCTAAAGGGGGCCGCGGCTATGGCTACACCTTC. Translating it yields CASSPKGGRGYGYTF.

This clone was observed a single time. The rearrangement uses TRBV7-3 and TRBJ1-1, with 9 bases aligning to TRBD1. Trimming cost V 5 bases and J 2 bases; bases outside gene matches: 6. CDR3 length: 15 amino acids. Germline CDR1 is SGHTA and CDR2 is FQGTGA. This CDR3 is CASSPTGGRNTEAFF. The DNA for the CDR3 is TGTGCCAGCAGCCCCACAGGGGGCCGTAACACTGAAGCTTTCTTT.

The J gene is TRBJ1-1, the V gene TRBV12-3 or TRBV12-4; possible D gene TRBD1, 6 bases. This CDR3 has 12 amino acids. Trimming removed 6 bases at V and 8 bases at J, with 13 bases between. The CDR3 loop reads CASRENRDEAFF. Here the CDR3 DNA reads TGTGCCAGCAGAGAGAACAGGGACGAAGCTTTCTTT.

This clone was found a few times. The CDR3 DNA sequence: TGCGCCAGCAGCCAAGGAGGGACTAGCGGGGACTACAATGAGCAGTTCTTC. This translates into CASSQGGTSGDYNEQFF. The chain is built from TRBV4-3 and TRBJ2-1, with TRBD2 identical over 13 bases. V lost 1 base and J lost 3; bases outside the gene matches: 3. CDR1 is LGHNA, CDR2 YSLEER, per germline. The CDR3 spans 17 residues.

A few counts support this clone. This sequence joins TRBV6-4 and TRBJ1-6, with unresolved D. The ends were cut back, 9 bases at V and 10 bases at J, with 10 bases in the middle. The CDR3 runs 11 residues. Per the germline V gene, CDR1 is MRHNA and CDR2 is SNTAGT. CDR3 in amino acids: CASRPGSPLHF. For the CDR3, the DNA is TGTGCCAGTCGCCCGGGGTCACCCCTCCACTTT.

This chain connects TRBV19 to TRBJ1-2; maybe TRBD1 (5 bases). Trimming removed 8 bases from V and 8 bases from J, with 18 bases in between. Germline V gene data show CDR1 as LNHDA and CDR2 as SQIVND (reference sequence). The CDR3 is 13 amino acids. CDR3 nucleotide sequence: TGTGCCAGTGGGGTACCGGGGGAAAGGGGCTACACCTTC. Translated: CASGVPGERGYTF.

The V call is TRBV6-5, the J call TRBJ2-1; D is perhaps TRBD1 (6 bases). V lost 6 bases, J lost 5 bases, and 17 bases lay in between. Looked up from germline, CDR1 is MNHEY and CDR2 is SVGAGI. This CDR3 has 15 amino acids. The CDR3 nucleotides are TGTGCCAGCAGCAGGGGTATAACGGGAAACAATGAGCAGTTCTTC. Amino acids: CASSRGITGNNEQFF.

V usage is TRBV3-1 (or the pseudogene TRBV3-2) and J usage is TRBJ1-2; possible D gene TRBD1, 6 bases. Germline V gene sequence: CDR1 LGHDT, CDR2 YNNKEL (reference sequence). Trimming left V 3 bases short and J 4 bases short, with 9 bases between. The length of the CDR3 is 13 residues. The CDR3 reads CASSHTGSYGYTF. CDR3 nucleotide sequence: TGTGCCAGCAGCCATACAGGGTCCTATGGCTACACCTTC.

This clone was recorded only once. The chain is built from TRBV6-4 and TRBJ2-2, with 9 bases matching TRBD1. CDR1 and CDR2 (germline): MRHNA, SNTAGT. This CDR3 has 16 amino acids. V trimming: 0 bases; J trimming: 6 bases; junction bases outside the gene matches: 5. This CDR3 is CASSDSGTGLSGELFF. CDR3 nucleotide sequence: TGTGCCAGCAGTGACTCCGGGACAGGGCTGTCCGGGGAGCTGTTTTTT.

The chain uses TRBV12-3 or TRBV12-4 and TRBJ2-5; 8 bases fit TRBD2. Trimming took 5 bases from V and 5 from J; bases not matched to a gene: 1. This CDR3 region has 12 residues. This chain's CDR3 is CASSRGGETQYF. Here the CDR3 DNA reads TGTGCCAGCAGTCGGGGGGGGGAGACCCAGTACTTC.

This chain links TRBV6-5 with TRBJ1-2; 7 positions match TRBD1. The germline V gene has CDR1 MNHEY and CDR2 SVGAGI. The CDR3 length is 11 residues. After removal of 6 bases from V and 8 bases from J, the junction contained 3 bases not matched to a gene. The CDR3: CASRRQGGYTF. The CDR3 region has the DNA TGTGCCAGCAGACGACAGGGCGGCTACACCTTC.

V usage is TRBV7-9 and J usage is TRBJ1-5, with 10 positions matching TRBD1. The CDR3 has 16 residues. Looked up from germline, CDR1 is SEHNR and CDR2 is FQNEAQ (reference sequence). The J segment lost 0 bases and the V segment lost 5 bases, leaving 4 bases of the junction unmatched. The CDR3 spells CASSPGTGVSNQPQHF. CDR3 coding DNA: TGTGCCAGCAGCCCCGGGACAGGGGTTAGCAATCAGCCCCAGCATTTT.

In DNA, the CDR3 is TGTGCCAGCAGCCTGGGGGCCACTCTGGGCACTGAAGCTTTCTTT. Its protein product is CASSLGATLGTEAFF. J is TRBJ1-1 and V is TRBV4-2; TRBD1 is a possible D gene (6 bases). CDR3 length: 15 amino acids. Germline assignment: CDR1 LGHNA and CDR2 YNFKEQ. Trimming left V 4 bases short and J 4 bases short, with 16 bases between.

Regarding this clone: This same CDR3 is encoded by further DNA sequences in the sample. The genes are TRBV10-3 and TRBJ1-6; 10 bases are shared with TRBD1. Trimming at V came to 0 bases and at J to 7 bases, leaving 0 bases not matched to a gene. The CDR3 covers 15 residues. In germline, CDR1 is ENHRY, CDR2 SYGVKD. The CDR3 loop reads CAISESTGGNSPLHF. CDR3 sequence (DNA): TGTGCCATCAGTGAGTCGACAGGGGGCAATTCACCCCTCCACTTT.

The CDR3 is CASKGQFNSPLHF. For the CDR3, the DNA is TGTGCCAGCAAGGGACAGTTTAATTCACCCCTCCACTTT. This chain links TRBV12-3 or TRBV12-4 with TRBJ1-6, with 7 bases aligning to TRBD1. V trimming: 7 bases; J trimming: 6 bases; junction bases outside the gene matches: 3. The CDR3 has 13 residues.

The V call is TRBV4-2, the J call TRBJ1-4; the D is unclear. V gave up 6 bases and J gave up 1 base, with 18 bases separating them. Germline lookup yields CDR1 LGHNA and CDR2 YNFKEQ. The CDR3 contains 17 residues. Here the CDR3 reads CASSRDPGSQTNEKLFF. The CDR3 nucleotides read TGTGCCAGCAGTCGGGATCCGGGGAGCCAAACTAATGAAAAACTGTTTTTT.

The DNA for the CDR3 is TGTGCCAGCAGTTTCTCGCGGGGCTATGGCTACACCTTC. This gives the protein CASSFSRGYGYTF. The rearrangement joins TRBV6-2 or TRBV6-3 to TRBJ1-2, with no clear D. This CDR3 region has 13 residues. In germline, CDR1 is MNHEY, CDR2 SVGEGT. V lost 4 bases and J 4 bases, leaving 10 bases between the germline ends.

J is TRBJ2-7 and V is TRBV6-5, with 7 bases identical to TRBD2. The V segment lost 4 bases and the J segment 4 bases; nucleotides outside the gene matches: 7. This CDR3 spans 14 amino acids. Looked up from germline, CDR1 is MNHEY and CDR2 is SVGAGI. The CDR3 DNA is TGTGCCAGCAGTTGGGCTAGCGGTCGATACGAGCAGTACTTC. As protein: CASSWASGRYEQYF.

The chain uses TRBV7-2 and TRBJ2-7; maybe TRBD2 (5 bases). Trimming took 5 bases from V and 7 from J, leaving 15 bases between them. The CDR3 is made up of 13 amino acids. Germline assignment: CDR1 SGHTA and CDR2 FQGNSA. CDR3 nucleotide sequence: TGTGCCAGCAGCCCCGGGCAATCGGGAGAGCAGTACTTC. It translates to CASSPGQSGEQYF.

This rearrangement joins TRBV5-4 to TRBJ2-5; D gene ambiguous. The V gene lost 1 base and the J gene lost 4 bases, with 8 bases spanning the gap. CDR3 length equals 13 residues. CDR1 is SGHNT and CDR2 is YYREEE in the germline V gene (reference sequence). This chain's CDR3 is CASSLFVRETQYF. The CDR3 nucleotides are TGTGCCAGCAGCTTGTTCGTCCGAGAGACCCAGTACTTC.

This chain joins TRBV12-1 and TRBJ2-4; the DNA was not used to check the table's D call, TRBD2. TRBV12-1 is flagged as a pseudogene. This CDR3 is 16 amino acids long. The CDR3 sequence: CASSLTSGGAKNIQYF. For the CDR3, the DNA is TGTGCCAGCAGCTTGACTAGCGGGGGAGCCAAAAACATTCAGTACTTC.

The chain links TRBV12-3 or TRBV12-4 to TRBJ1-2; 9 nucleotides align to TRBD1. The CDR3 contains 13 residues. V trimming: 3 bases; J trimming: 8 bases; junction bases outside the gene matches: 4. The chain's CDR3 is CASSFRTGVGYTF. For the CDR3, the DNA is TGTGCCAGCAGTTTCCGGACAGGGGTGGGCTACACCTTC.

This clone has just one count. The chain uses TRBV5-1 and TRBJ2-1; a weak D match, TRBD1 (6 bases). The CDR3 sequence is 12 residues long. The germline gives CDR1 SGHRS, CDR2 YFSETQ. The germline V and J ends were trimmed by 3 bases and 8 bases, with 9 bases remaining between them. The chain's CDR3 is CASSWGPDEQFF. As DNA, the CDR3 is TGCGCCAGCAGCTGGGGGCCAGATGAGCAGTTCTTC.

The chain uses TRBV4-2 and TRBJ1-2, with a weak D call TRBD1 (6 bases). There are 13 residues in the CDR3. CDR1 LGHNA and CDR2 YNFKEQ come from the germline V gene. With 1 base removed from V and 10 bases from J, the gap between germline ends came to 13 bases. CDR3 nucleotides: TGTGCCAGCAGCCAAGTCGAACAGGGTCCCTACACCTTC. It is translated as CASSQVEQGPYTF.

V usage is TRBV9 and J usage is TRBJ2-6; TRBD2 is a possible D gene (5 bases). The CDR3 spans 15 residues. Germline lookup yields CDR1 SGDLS and CDR2 YYNGEE. The ends were cut back, 3 bases at V and 2 bases at J, with 9 bases in the middle. The CDR3: CASSASRAGANVLTF. The CDR3 nucleotides read TGTGCCAGCAGCGCATCGAGGGCTGGGGCCAACGTCCTGACTTTC. The full variable domain, completed using reference TRBV9 and TRBJ2-6, is DSGVTQTPKHLITATGQRVTLRCSPRSGDLSVYWYQQSLDQGLQFLIQYYNGEERAKGNILERFSAQQFPDLHSELNLSSLELGDSALYFCASSASRAGANVLTFGAGSRLTVL.